These T cell receptor beta chains were read from a single sample in a study of human T cells and chemical hapten exposure. TCRdb processed the RACE reads anew with MiXCR; each CDR3 protein has one entry. The sample lists around 300,000 distinct CDR3 sequences, just under 8% occurring once. The input for sequencing was whole blood, taken in connection with sensitization to the hapten diphenylcyclopropenone (DPC). The receptors derive from a young man with alopecia areata. Some clones in this sample may be carry-over from other donors' samples. Each CDR3 is given with its conserved first and last residue. D genes are given only for firm matches. Clone size appears in some rows only: once, few, many, or a class for an expanded clone.

v_call: TRBV6-2/TRBV6-3; j_call: TRBJ1-1; clone_size: many; d_call: .; cdr3_nt: TGTGCCAGCAGTCGCCCCTTAGGGCGGGAGGCTTACACTGAAGCTTTCTTT; cdr3_aa: CASSRPLGREAYTEAFF
v_call: TRBV5-6; j_call: TRBJ1-5; clone_size: few; d_call: TRBD1; cdr3_nt: TGTGCCAGCAGCTACCGGGACAGGGATAGCAATCAGCCCCAGCATTTT; cdr3_aa: CASSYRDRDSNQPQHF
v_call: TRBV20-1; j_call: TRBJ1-5; clone_size: .; d_call: .; cdr3_nt: TGCAGTGCCAGGAGGGGGATAGGATGGAATCAGCCCCAGCATTTT; cdr3_aa: CSARRGIGWNQPQHF
v_call: TRBV7-9; j_call: TRBJ2-1; clone_size: few; d_call: .; cdr3_nt: TGTGCCAGCAGCCCCGCGGCTTCCTACAATGAGCAGTTCTTC; cdr3_aa: CASSPAASYNEQFF
v_call: TRBV5-1; j_call: TRBJ2-7; clone_size: .; d_call: .; cdr3_nt: TGCGCCAGCAGCTTGCTATCATCAGACATATTCGAGCAGTACTTC; cdr3_aa: CASSLLSSDIFEQYF
v_call: TRBV28; j_call: TRBJ2-7; clone_size: .; d_call: TRBD1; cdr3_nt: TGTGCCAGCAGTGTGACAGGGGCCTACGAGCAGTACTTC; cdr3_aa: CASSVTGAYEQYF
v_call: TRBV7-2; j_call: TRBJ2-5; clone_size: .; d_call: .; cdr3_nt: TGTGCCAGCAGCTTAGTCCTACTCCAAGAGACCCAGTACTTC; cdr3_aa: CASSLVLLQETQYF
v_call: TRBV5-4; j_call: TRBJ2-3; clone_size: .; d_call: TRBD1; cdr3_nt: TGTGCCAGCAGCTTGGAGGACAGGGTGTATGATACGCAGTATTTT; cdr3_aa: CASSLEDRVYDTQYF
v_call: TRBV4-1; j_call: TRBJ2-7; clone_size: few; d_call: TRBD2; cdr3_nt: TGCGCCAGCAGCCAAGATAGCGTGCGGGGGGGCCTCGAGCAGTACTTC; cdr3_aa: CASSQDSVRGGLEQYF
v_call: TRBV28; j_call: TRBJ1-6; clone_size: once; d_call: .; cdr3_nt: TGTGCCAGCAGTTTCCGACAGCCCGCCGGGAATTCACCCCTCCACTTT; cdr3_aa: CASSFRQPAGNSPLHF
v_call: TRBV7-2; j_call: TRBJ2-3; clone_size: many; d_call: .; cdr3_nt: TGTGCCAGCAGCTTAGCGTACACAGATACGCAGTATTTT; cdr3_aa: CASSLAYTDTQYF
v_call: TRBV12-3/TRBV12-4; j_call: TRBJ1-4; clone_size: many; d_call: .; cdr3_nt: TGTGCCAGCAGTCGGACAGCAGCAACTAATGAAAAACTGTTTTTT; cdr3_aa: CASSRTAATNEKLFF
v_call: TRBV6-5; j_call: TRBJ1-5; clone_size: .; d_call: .; cdr3_nt: TGTGCCAGCAGTTCTCTTGGCAATCAGCCCCAGCATTTT; cdr3_aa: CASSSLGNQPQHF
v_call: TRBV7-2; j_call: TRBJ2-3; clone_size: .; d_call: TRBD2; cdr3_nt: TGTGCCAGCAGCTCGAGGCGGGGGGCCACAGATACGCAGTATTTT; cdr3_aa: CASSSRRGATDTQYF
v_call: TRBV4-3; j_call: TRBJ2-2; clone_size: many; d_call: .; cdr3_nt: TGCGCCAGCAGCCAAGGGATGTTGGGCACCGGGGAGCTGTTTTTT; cdr3_aa: CASSQGMLGTGELFF
v_call: TRBV28; j_call: TRBJ2-3; clone_size: .; d_call: TRBD2; cdr3_nt: TGTGCCAGCAGTTTAACCGGGACTAGCGGGGGGCCCACAGATACGCAGTATTTT; cdr3_aa: CASSLTGTSGGPTDTQYF
v_call: TRBV6-2/TRBV6-3; j_call: TRBJ2-7; clone_size: .; d_call: TRBD2; cdr3_nt: TGTGCCAGCAGTTACCTCCCGAGGGCGGGGGGGCCCATTTCGAGTCGCGAGCAGTACTTC; cdr3_aa: CASSYLPRAGGPISSREQYF